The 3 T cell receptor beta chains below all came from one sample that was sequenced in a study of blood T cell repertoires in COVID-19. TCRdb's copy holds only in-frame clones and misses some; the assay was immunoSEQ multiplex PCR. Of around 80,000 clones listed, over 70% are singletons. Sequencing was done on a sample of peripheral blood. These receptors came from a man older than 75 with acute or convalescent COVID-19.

In DNA form, the CDR3 reads TGCAGTGCTAGTCACAGGGAAAGCGCCGGGGCCAACGTCCTGACTTTC. Translating gives CSASHRESAGANVLTF. The chain is built from TRBV20-1 and TRBJ2-6, with a possible D match to TRBD1 (6 bases). Germline CDR1 DFQATT, CDR2 SNEGSKA (reference sequence). V shed 3 bases and J shed 4 bases, with 16 bases lying between them. The CDR3 runs 16 residues.

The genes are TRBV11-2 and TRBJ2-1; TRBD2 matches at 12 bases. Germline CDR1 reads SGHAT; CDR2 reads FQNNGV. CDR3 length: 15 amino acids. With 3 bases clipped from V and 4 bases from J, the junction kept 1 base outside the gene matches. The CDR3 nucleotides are TGTGCCAGCAGCTTTACTAGCGGGGGGTACAATGAGCAGTTCTTC. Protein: CASSFTSGGYNEQFF.

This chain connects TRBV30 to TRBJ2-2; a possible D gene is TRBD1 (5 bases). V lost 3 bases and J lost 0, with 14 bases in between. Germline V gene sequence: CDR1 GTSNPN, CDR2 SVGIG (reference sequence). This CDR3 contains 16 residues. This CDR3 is CAWSHLGASNTGELFF. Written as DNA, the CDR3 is TGTGCCTGGAGCCACCTTGGGGCCTCGAACACCGGGGAGCTGTTTTTT.